This T cell receptor beta chain was sequenced during a study of T cell repertoires in cytomegalovirus infection. Study at large: HLA-C-restricted CMV epitopes, recently identified, and well-studied HLA-B-restricted ones were used by the study. Both CMV infection and a matching HLA type were indicated by public TCR beta signatures. Study-wide results and caveats: The ex vivo response was dominated by HLA-C-restricted CMV-specific TCR beta clonotypes. Carriers of CMV plus the relevant HLA were identified by cumulative public TCR beta family frequency.

A note on this clonotype: Antigen: not known.

MiXCR was run by TCRdb on the reads, yielding one entry per CDR3 protein. In the table there are around 710,000 distinct CDR3 sequences, 25% to 30% of which are singletons. Germline CDR1 is SNHLY and CDR2 is FYNNEI. Trimming took off 11 bases at V and 7 bases at J, with 13 bases between the two ends. The CDR3 covers 11 residues. The chain combines TRBV2 with TRBJ2-3, with D perhaps matching TRBD1 or TRBD2 (5 bases each). This sequence was found in a human donor in good health (CMV status not recorded). Some clones in this sample may be carry-over from other donors' samples. The specimen comprised cultured CD8+ T cells from PBMCs, sampled from culture after CMV antigen stimulation. CDR3 residues: CAGEGRNTQYF. In DNA, the CDR3 is TGTGCCGGCGAGGGACGGAATACGCAGTATTTT. The whole variable domain, filled in from reference TRBV2 and TRBJ2-3, reads EPEVTQTPSHQVTQMGQEVILRCVPISNHLYFYWYRQILGQKVEFLVSFYNNEISEKSEIFDDQFSVERPDGSNFTLKIRSTKLEDSAMYFCAGEGRNTQYFGPGTRLTVL.